A single sample gave rise to the 13 T cell receptor beta chains below, sequenced in a study of T-cell reconstitution after alpha-beta-depleted transplantation in children. Unique molecular identifiers were incorporated into the prepared TCRbeta library. TCRdb reprocessed the PCR reads via MiXCR and lists one record per CDR3 protein. The table shows about 120,000 distinct CDR3 sequences, with under 25% occurring only once. The material was PBMCs, mostly from graft donor cells, obtained 180 days after TCRalphabeta/CD19-depleted stem cell transplant. The source is a male patient aged 2 to 10 who had a stem cell transplant for chronic granulomatous disease, so the T cells may come from the graft donor.

The sample holds a few counts of this clonotype. In DNA form, the CDR3 reads TGCAGTGCTACCAACAGGGGGCAAGGCACCGGGGAGCTGTTTTTT. Translated, it gives CSATNRGQGTGELFF. The J gene is TRBJ2-2, the V gene TRBV20-1; 9 positions match TRBD1. J lost 4 bases, V lost 4 bases, and 7 bases had no gene match. The CDR3 sequence is 15 residues long. Germline CDR1 and CDR2: DFQATT and SNEGSKA (reference sequence).

In its sample, this clonotype was seen a few times. CDR3 bases: TGTGCCAGCAGCGACCAACCGACAGGGGATCAGCCCCAGCATTTT. This encodes CASSDQPTGDQPQHF. The V call is TRBV7-2, the J call TRBJ1-5, with TRBD1 matching over 8 bases. This CDR3 has 15 amino acids. Germline V gene data show CDR1 as SGHTA and CDR2 as FQGNSA. Trimming cost V 5 bases and J 5 bases; bases outside gene matches: 8. Full variable domain (missing parts from reference TRBV7-2 and TRBJ1-5): GAGVSQSPSNKVTEKGKDVELRCDPISGHTALYWYRQSLGQGLEFLIYFQGNSAPDKSGLPSDRFSAERTGGSVSTLTIQRTQQEDSAVYLCASSDQPTGDQPQHFGDGTRLSIL.

This clonotype was detected many times. V usage is TRBV29-1 and J usage is TRBJ2-1, with a possible D match to TRBD1 (5 bases). In germline, CDR1 is SQVTM, CDR2 ANQGSEA. This CDR3 is 12 amino acids long. The V gene lost 5 bases and the J gene lost 5 bases, with 10 bases spanning the gap. Written as DNA, the CDR3 is TGCAGCGTTTCTTGGGGCAACAATGAGCAGTTCTTC. Its translation: CSVSWGNNEQFF.

This clonotype was seen repeatedly, ten times or more. This CDR3 is CASSRSRGNEQFF. As DNA, the CDR3 is TGTGCCAGCAGTCGCTCTCGGGGCAATGAGCAGTTCTTC. This chain connects TRBV12-3 or TRBV12-4 to TRBJ2-1; a weak D match, TRBD2 (5 bases). The CDR3 totals 13 residues. V lost 5 bases and J 6 bases, leaving 11 bases between the germline ends.

The chain uses TRBV28 and TRBJ2-7; D is uncertain. The CDR3 covers 12 residues. V was shortened by 5 bases and J by 2 bases, with 7 bases between the two germline ends. Looked up from germline, CDR1 is MDHEN and CDR2 is SYDVKM. CDR3 DNA: TGTGCCAGCAGTAGGGCGGCCTACGAGCAGTACTTC. This codes for CASSRAAYEQYF. The whole variable domain, remainder taken from reference TRBV28 and TRBJ2-7, is DVKVTQSSRYLVKRTGEKVFLECVQDMDHENMFWYRQDPGLGLRLIYFSYDVKMKEKGDIPEGYSVSREKKERFSLILESASTNQTSMYLCASSRAAYEQYFGPGTRLTVT.

This clonotype was detected only a few times. The rearrangement joins TRBV4-2 to TRBJ2-7, with 10 bases aligning to TRBD1. The J segment lost 7 bases and the V segment lost 3 bases, leaving 6 bases of the junction unmatched. This CDR3 is 14 amino acids long. Germline V gene data show CDR1 as LGHNA and CDR2 as YNFKEQ. CDR3 sequence reads: CASSHATGGREQYF. CDR3 DNA: TGTGCCAGCAGCCATGCGACAGGGGGCAGAGAGCAGTACTTC.

The rearrangement links TRBV5-1 to TRBJ2-3; D possibly corresponds to TRBD2 (6 bases). The CDR3 extends over 16 amino acids. CDR1 and CDR2 (germline): SGHRS, YFSETQ. The V and J ends lost 4 bases and 2 bases respectively, with 17 bases between them. CDR3 sequence: CASSPPMEGYTDTQYF. The CDR3 DNA reads as TGCGCCAGCAGCCCCCCTATGGAGGGATACACAGATACGCAGTATTTT.

The V call is TRBV20-1, the J call TRBJ1-1, with a tentative D call TRBD1 (5 bases). V was clipped by 1 base and J by 6 bases, with 12 bases between them. In germline, CDR1 is DFQATT, CDR2 SNEGSKA (reference sequence). The CDR3 consists of 13 residues. CDR3 in amino acids: CSARGDLGAEAFF. The CDR3 DNA is TGCAGTGCTAGAGGGGACCTAGGCGCTGAAGCTTTCTTT.

This clonotype was found once. CDR3 nucleotides: TGTGCCAGCAGCCAGGGTGGGACCGGCCCTAGCGGGGGAGCCCGGCACAATGAGCAGTTCTTC. Residues: CASSQGGTGPSGGARHNEQFF. V is TRBV11-2 and J is TRBJ2-1, with 10 bases matching TRBD2. V was pared by 5 bases and J by 5 bases, with 24 bases of the junction left unmatched. The length of the CDR3 is 21 residues. Germline V gene data show CDR1 as SGHAT and CDR2 as FQNNGV.

The CDR3 protein is CASSSDRGHSDTQYF. CDR3 in DNA: TGTGCCAGCAGTTCGGACAGGGGGCACTCAGATACGCAGTATTTT. The chain uses TRBV12-3 or TRBV12-4 and TRBJ2-3; 11 nucleotides line up with TRBD1. The CDR3 totals 15 residues. The trim removed 4 bases at V and 4 bases at J, leaving 4 bases unmatched.

This clonotype was seen ten or more times. The V call is TRBV25-1, the J call TRBJ2-7, with D maybe TRBD1 (5 bases). V shed 3 bases and J shed 4 bases, with 16 bases lying between them. The CDR3 sequence is 15 residues long. The V gene's germline CDR1 is MGHDK and CDR2 SYGVNS. CDR3 sequence (DNA): TGTGCCAGCAGTGATGGAAGGGTGGCAGGGTACGAGCAGTACTTC. Translated, it gives CASSDGRVAGYEQYF.

The V gene is TRBV11-2, the J gene TRBJ2-5; a possible D gene is TRBD2 (5 bases). Germline loops: CDR1 SGHAT, CDR2 FQNNGV. The V end was cut by 0 bases, the J end by 2 bases, with 16 bases between. CDR3 length: 17 residues. The CDR3 reads CASSLDHFAGRQETQYF. CDR3 DNA sequence: TGTGCCAGCAGCTTAGATCATTTCGCGGGCCGACAAGAGACCCAGTACTTC.

This clonotype was observed many times. J is TRBJ2-1 and V is TRBV7-9; either TRBD1 or TRBD2 may supply D (5 bases each). The CDR3 spans 13 residues. In germline, CDR1 is SEHNR, CDR2 FQNEAQ (reference sequence). V was clipped by 2 bases and J by 10 bases, with 12 bases between them. The CDR3, as DNA: TGTGCCAGCAGCTTAATTCTGGGGACCGAGCAGTTCTTC. Translating it yields CASSLILGTEQFF.